The subject of this entry is one T cell receptor beta chain. This table comes from immunoSEQ multiplex PCR, and its TCRdb copy is limited to in-frame clones, with some not included. The sample carries 100,000 or so clones, approximately 76% recorded once. J lost 4 bases, V lost 1 base, and 5 bases had no gene match. Germline-derived CDR1 and CDR2 are LGHDT and YNNKEL (reference sequence). This CDR3 has 15 amino acids. These data belong to a study of blood T cell repertoires in COVID-19. The sequence derives from a woman in her 70s with acute or convalescent COVID-19. Sequencing was done on a sample of peripheral blood. The gene calls are TRBV3-1 (or the pseudogene TRBV3-2) and TRBJ2-7, with 9 bases matching TRBD2. The CDR3 is CASSQAAGGEYEQYF. For the CDR3, the DNA is TGTGCCAGCAGCCAAGCAGCGGGGGGCGAGTACGAGCAGTACTTC.